This T cell receptor (beta chain) was sequenced in a study of T-cell reconstitution after alpha-beta-depleted transplantation in children. The table lists this clonotype with a few counts. The antigen remains unidentified. CDR1 is DFQATT and CDR2 is SNEGSKA in the germline V gene (reference sequence). J gave up 5 bases and V 3 bases, and 5 bases lay outside the gene matches. This CDR3 spans 14 amino acids. Study-level results: Several patients had high TCRbeta diversity at day 60; it came from surviving recipient T cells and thymic progenitors. Alpha-beta T cells present about two months after transplant were reported to originate from several hundred expanded graft clones. Hyperexpanded clones declined; after one year, newly produced T cells mostly supplied diversity.

It was with unique molecular identifiers that the TCRbeta library was prepared. TCRdb independently ran MiXCR on the PCR reads; one entry per CDR3 protein. The data show a few hundred thousand distinct CDR3 sequences, roughly 44% seen once. The TCR was taken from a girl aged 2 to 10 with aplastic anemia, due to receive a stem cell transplant. The chain couples TRBV20-1 to TRBJ2-7, with 12 bases lining up with TRBD2. This specimen consisted of PBMCs, obtained before TCRalphabeta/CD19-depleted stem cell transplant. CDR3 nucleotide sequence: TGCAGTGCTAGTAGACTAGCGGGAGTCCACGAGCAGTACTTC. Its translation is CSASRLAGVHEQYF.